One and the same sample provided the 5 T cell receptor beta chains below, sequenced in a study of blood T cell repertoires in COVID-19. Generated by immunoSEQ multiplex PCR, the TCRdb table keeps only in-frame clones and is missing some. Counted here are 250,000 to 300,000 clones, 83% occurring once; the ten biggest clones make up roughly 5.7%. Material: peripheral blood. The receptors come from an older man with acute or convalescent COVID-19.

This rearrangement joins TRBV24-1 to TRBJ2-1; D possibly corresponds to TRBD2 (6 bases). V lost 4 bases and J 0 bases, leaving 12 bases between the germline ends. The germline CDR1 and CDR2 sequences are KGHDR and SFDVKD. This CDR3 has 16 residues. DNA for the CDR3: TGTGCCACCAGTGACCAGGGACTGAGCTCCTACAATGAGCAGTTCTTC. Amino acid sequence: CATSDQGLSSYNEQFF.

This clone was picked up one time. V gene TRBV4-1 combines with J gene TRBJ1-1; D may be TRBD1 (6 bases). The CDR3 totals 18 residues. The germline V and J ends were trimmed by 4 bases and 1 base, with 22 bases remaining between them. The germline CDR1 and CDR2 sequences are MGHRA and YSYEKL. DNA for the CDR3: TGCGCCAGCAGCCGAACCCGAACGGACAGAGTCGGGAACACTGAAGCTTTCTTT. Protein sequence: CASSRTRTDRVGNTEAFF.

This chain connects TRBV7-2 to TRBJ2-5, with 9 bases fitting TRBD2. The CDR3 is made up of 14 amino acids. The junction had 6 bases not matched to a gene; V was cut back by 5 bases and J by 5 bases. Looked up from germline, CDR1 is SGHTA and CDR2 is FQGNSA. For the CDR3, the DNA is TGTGCCAGCAGCCTTCTAGCGGGGTACGAGACCCAGTACTTC. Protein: CASSLLAGYETQYF.

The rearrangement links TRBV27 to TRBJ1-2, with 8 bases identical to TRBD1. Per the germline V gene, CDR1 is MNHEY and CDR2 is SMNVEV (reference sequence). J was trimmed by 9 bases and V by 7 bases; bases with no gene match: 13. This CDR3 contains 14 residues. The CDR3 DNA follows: TGTGCCAGCACGCCGACAGGGGTGTTAACGAGCTACACCTTC. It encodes CASTPTGVLTSYTF.

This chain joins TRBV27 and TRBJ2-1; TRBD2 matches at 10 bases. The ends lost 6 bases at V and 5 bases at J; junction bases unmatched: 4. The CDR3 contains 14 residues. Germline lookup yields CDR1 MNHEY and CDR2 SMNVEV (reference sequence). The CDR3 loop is CASSRLAGNNEQFF. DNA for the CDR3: TGTGCCAGCAGCCGACTAGCGGGTAACAATGAGCAGTTCTTC.